These 22 T cell receptor beta chains were all obtained from the same sample, sequenced in a study of cytomegalovirus exposure and HLA in healthy donors. PCR primers comprised 60 Vbeta and 13 Jbeta primers. This table comes from immunoSEQ multiplex PCR, and its TCRdb copy is limited to in-frame clones, with some not included. The table records 150,000 to 200,000 clones, 75% to 90% of them present only once. Sequences were obtained from PBMCs. The receptors here all came from a woman between 18 and 29 years old in good health and CMV-seronegative.

The count of this clone is one. The rearrangement uses TRBV11-2 and TRBJ2-3, with 7 nucleotides matching TRBD2. The CDR3 runs 13 residues. V was clipped by 8 bases and J by 6 bases; unmatched bases: 8. Germline-derived CDR1 and CDR2 are SGHAT and FQNNGV. The CDR3 spells CASGTTFMDTQYF. For the CDR3, the DNA is TGTGCCAGCGGGACTACCTTCATGGATACGCAGTATTTT.

V usage is TRBV6-5 and J usage is TRBJ2-5; D may be TRBD1 (5 bases). The germline CDR1 and CDR2 sequences are MNHEY and SVGAGI. Trimming removed 2 bases from V and 7 bases from J, with 14 bases in between. The CDR3 totals 14 residues. The CDR3 DNA sequence: TGTGCCAGCAGTTACGTCGCCACAGGACGGACCCAGTACTTC. This encodes CASSYVATGRTQYF.

With respect to this clone: A junction end diverges from the germline sequence, so it may reflect a read error. Other nucleotide sequences from this sample produce the same CDR3. The chain combines TRBV27 with TRBJ1-5; possible D gene TRBD1, 5 bases. Germline values: CDR1 MNHEY, CDR2 SMNVEV (reference sequence). The CDR3 sequence is 15 residues long. The CDR3 protein is CASSFGGPSNQPQHF. The CDR3 DNA is TGTGCCAGCAGTTTCGGGGGACCCAGCAATCAGCCTCAGCATTTT.

The rearrangement links TRBV6-5 to TRBJ2-5; D unresolved. Germline V CDR1 and CDR2: MNHEY, SVGAGI. The CDR3 is 13 amino acids. The germline V and J ends were trimmed by 6 bases and 1 base, with 9 bases remaining between them. The CDR3 nucleotides read TGTGCCAGCAGATCATGGGCCCAAGAGACCCAGTACTTC. Its translation: CASRSWAQETQYF.

This clone was counted only a few times. The chain joins TRBV5-1 to TRBJ2-5; no reliable D call. The germline CDR1 and CDR2 sequences are SGHRS and YFSETQ. V was shortened by 1 base and J by 2 bases, with 12 bases between the two germline ends. The CDR3 is 15 residues long. The CDR3, as DNA: TGCGCCAGCAGCTTGAATCCAGGCAGACAAGAGACCCAGTACTTC. Its translation is CASSLNPGRQETQYF.

The chain uses TRBV5-4 and TRBJ2-1; TRBD1 agrees at 7 bases. V was clipped by 4 bases and J by 6 bases; unmatched bases: 16. Looked up from germline, CDR1 is SGHNT and CDR2 is YYREEE (reference sequence). There are 17 residues in the CDR3. The CDR3 is CASSPPPGQPLINEQFF. The CDR3 bases are TGTGCCAGCAGCCCTCCACCGGGACAGCCTCTAATCAATGAGCAGTTCTTC.

This clone was seen only once. This rearrangement joins TRBV18 to TRBJ2-5; 7 bases are shared with TRBD1. The J call is uncertain, as TRBJ2-7 better fits the DNA end. This CDR3 is 16 amino acids long. Germline-derived CDR1 and CDR2 are KGHSH and LQKENI. The CDR3 DNA follows: TGTGCCAGCTCACTCACGGGGACAGCGTCTGCCTACGAGCAGTACTTC. Translating gives CASSLTGTASAYEQYF.

The chain employs TRBV7-2 and TRBJ2-7, with a possible D match to TRBD2 (5 bases). V was cut by 6 bases and J by 4 bases, with 7 bases left in between. CDR3 size: 11 residues. The germline V gene encodes CDR1 SGHTA and CDR2 FQGNSA. The CDR3 nucleotides are TGTGCCAGCAGGAGGGAATACGAGCAGTACTTC. Protein: CASRREYEQYF.

The gene calls are TRBV27 and TRBJ2-1, with TRBD2 matching over 7 bases. The length of the CDR3 is 13 residues. Germline CDR1 reads MNHEY; CDR2 reads SMNVEV (reference sequence). With V trimmed by 6 bases and J by 4 bases, 3 bases remained unmatched. The CDR3 is CASRLAGYNEQFF. The CDR3 region has the DNA TGTGCCAGCAGATTAGCGGGTTACAATGAGCAGTTCTTC.

This clone was seen a few times. The chain links TRBV5-1 to TRBJ2-7, with 8 bases lining up with TRBD1. In germline, CDR1 is SGHRS, CDR2 YFSETQ. Losses at the gene ends were 3 bases for V and 6 bases for J; bases not matched to a gene: 11. This CDR3 contains 15 residues. CDR3 sequence reads: CASSSPETGVGEQYF. In nucleotides, the CDR3 is TGCGCCAGCAGCTCTCCGGAGACAGGGGTAGGCGAGCAGTACTTC.

This clone was detected only once. DNA for the CDR3: TGTGCCAGCAGCCAAGTACAGGGAAGCTCTGGGGCCAACGTCCTGACTTTC. Encoded protein: CASSQVQGSSGANVLTF. The genes are TRBV14 and TRBJ2-6; tentative D call: TRBD1 (6 bases). The V and J ends lost 1 base and 0 bases respectively, with 10 bases between them. This CDR3 contains 17 residues. Per germline, CDR1 SGHDN and CDR2 FVKESK.

The chain employs TRBV27 and TRBJ2-7, with 7 bases lining up with TRBD1. Germline assignment: CDR1 MNHEY and CDR2 SMNVEV (reference sequence). The CDR3 has 14 residues. Trimming at V came to 10 bases and at J to 1 base, leaving 10 bases not matched to a gene. The DNA of the CDR3 is TGTGCCATCAGGAGACAGGGATCTTCCTACGAGCAGTACTTC. Protein sequence: CAIRRQGSSYEQYF.

The V gene is TRBV7-3, the J gene TRBJ2-2; TRBD1 aligns across 7 bases. The CDR3 contains 15 residues. The germline gives CDR1 SGHTA, CDR2 FQGTGA. J was trimmed by 4 bases and V by 3 bases; bases with no gene match: 5. CDR3 sequence reads: CASSFSDRATGELFF. The CDR3 DNA reads TGTGCCAGCAGCTTTTCTGACAGGGCCACCGGGGAGCTGTTTTTT.

The chain joins TRBV29-1 to TRBJ1-2, with D perhaps TRBD1 (6 bases). V lost 7 bases and J lost 5, with 17 bases in between. The germline CDR1 and CDR2 sequences are SQVTM and ANQGSEA. The CDR3 is 13 residues long. The CDR3 loop is CSARQGPSYGYTF. CDR3 sequence (DNA): TGCAGCGCCCGGCAGGGGCCTTCTTATGGCTACACCTTC.

The chain has TRBV11-2 and TRBJ2-1; 7 bases match TRBD1. The germline gives CDR1 SGHAT, CDR2 FQNNGV. The ends lost 5 bases at V and 5 bases at J; junction bases unmatched: 12. This CDR3 region has 16 residues. The CDR3 protein is CASSRLPRTGNNEQFF. The DNA for the CDR3 is TGTGCCAGCAGCAGACTCCCGCGGACAGGAAACAATGAGCAGTTCTTC.

The table lists this clone with a count of one. This chain joins TRBV14 and TRBJ1-3; TRBD1 agrees at 7 bases. The germline V gene encodes CDR1 SGHDN and CDR2 FVKESK. The CDR3 runs to 16 residues. V was pared by 1 base and J by 0 bases, with 3 bases of the junction left unmatched. This CDR3 is CASSQVWDSSGNTIYF. The DNA of the CDR3 is TGTGCCAGCAGCCAAGTGTGGGACAGCTCTGGAAACACCATATATTTT.

J is TRBJ2-3 and V is TRBV6-4; TRBD2 matches at 12 bases. Germline assignment: CDR1 MRHNA and CDR2 SNTAGT. CDR3 length: 15 residues. V lost 3 bases, J lost 5 bases, and 3 bases stayed unmatched. In nucleotides, the CDR3 is TGTGCCAGCAGTGAACTAGCGGGAGGCGGAGATACGCAGTATTTT. Translating it yields CASSELAGGGDTQYF.

The chain recombines TRBV11-2 with TRBJ2-7; D might be TRBD1 (6 bases). There are 13 residues in the CDR3. CDR1 SGHAT and CDR2 FQNNGV come from the germline V gene. Between the trimmed V and J ends, which lost 5 bases and 9 bases, there was a span of 17 bases. The CDR3 protein is CASSRDKLRVQYF. CDR3 sequence (DNA): TGTGCCAGCAGCCGGGACAAGTTACGAGTGCAGTACTTC.

The CDR3 bases are TGTGCCAGCAGCCCCGACAGGGGGGTCTACAATGAGCAGTTCTTC. Its translation is CASSPDRGVYNEQFF. The chain employs TRBV5-6 and TRBJ2-1; 9 bases line up with TRBD1. Germline loops: CDR1 SGHDT, CDR2 YYEEEE. The CDR3 has 15 amino acids. V trimming: 4 bases; J trimming: 3 bases; junction bases outside the gene matches: 5.

This clone turned up a few times. The genes are TRBV7-9 and TRBJ2-3; 7 bases line up with TRBD2. CDR1 and CDR2 (germline): SEHNR, FQNEAQ (reference sequence). V lost 5 bases to trimming and J lost 8 bases; unmatched junction nucleotides: 16. This CDR3 is 16 amino acids long. The CDR3 sequence: CASSPPPGLTPGTQYF. For the CDR3, the DNA is TGTGCCAGCAGCCCGCCCCCGGGACTAACCCCTGGTACGCAGTATTTT. Together with reference TRBV7-9 and TRBJ2-3, the CDR3 gives the full variable domain: DTGVSQNPRHKITKRGQNVTFRCDPISEHNRLYWYRQTLGQGPEFLTYFQNEAQLEKSRLLSDRFSAERPKGSFSTLEIQRTEQGDSAMYLCASSPPPGLTPGTQYFGPGTRLTVL.

The chain joins TRBV10-3 to TRBJ2-7, with D perhaps TRBD1 (6 bases). Trimming cost V 2 bases and J 6 bases, with 14 bases left between them. Germline CDR1 reads ENHRY; CDR2 reads SYGVKD. CDR3 length: 14 residues. CDR3 sequence (DNA): TGTGCCATCAGTGAGCCTCCCAGGGGCGGCGAGCAGTACTTC. It encodes CAISEPPRGGEQYF.

This chain connects TRBV7-8 to TRBJ2-1; the D is unclear. The germline V and J ends were trimmed by 2 bases and 3 bases, with 11 bases remaining between them. The CDR3 is made up of 15 amino acids. Germline CDR1 and CDR2: SGHVS and FQNEAQ. The CDR3 DNA reads as TGTGCCAGCAGCTTAAAATTGAGTAGCTACAATGAGCAGTTCTTC. As protein: CASSLKLSSYNEQFF.